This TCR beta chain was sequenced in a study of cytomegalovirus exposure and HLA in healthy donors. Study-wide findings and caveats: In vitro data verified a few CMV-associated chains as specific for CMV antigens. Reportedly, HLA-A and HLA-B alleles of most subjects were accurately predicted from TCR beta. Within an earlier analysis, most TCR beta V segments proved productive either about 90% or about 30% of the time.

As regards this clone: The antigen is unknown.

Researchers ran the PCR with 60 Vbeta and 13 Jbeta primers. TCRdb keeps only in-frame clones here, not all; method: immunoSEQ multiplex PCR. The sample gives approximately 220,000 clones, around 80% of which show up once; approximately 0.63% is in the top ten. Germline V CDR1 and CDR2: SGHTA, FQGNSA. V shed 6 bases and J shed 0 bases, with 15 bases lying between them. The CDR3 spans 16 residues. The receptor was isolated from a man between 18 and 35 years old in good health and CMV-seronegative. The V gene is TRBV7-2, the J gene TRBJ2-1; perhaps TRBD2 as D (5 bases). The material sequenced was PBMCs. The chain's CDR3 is CASRDGAGLSYNEQFF. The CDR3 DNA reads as TGTGCCAGCAGAGACGGCGCGGGTCTCTCCTACAATGAGCAGTTCTTC. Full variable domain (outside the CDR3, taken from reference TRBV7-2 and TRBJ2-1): GAGVSQSPSNKVTEKGKDVELRCDPISGHTALYWYRQSLGQGLEFLIYFQGNSAPDKSGLPSDRFSAERTGGSVSTLTIQRTQQEDSAVYLCASRDGAGLSYNEQFFGPGTRLTVL.